This passage covers 5 T cell receptor beta chains from one sample sequenced in a study of blood T cell repertoires in COVID-19. TCRdb keeps only in-frame clones here, not all; method: immunoSEQ multiplex PCR. Of roughly 500,000 clones in the sample, about 91% were seen once. The source material was peripheral blood. The receptors were sampled from a man younger than 30 with COVID-19, enrolled during active disease.

Details on this clone: No DNA is shown, since the ends of the CDR3 on it are uncertain; the CDR3 is the one TCRdb lists. The J gene is TRBJ1-2, the V gene TRBV6-5. Germline CDR1 reads MNHEY; CDR2 reads SVGAGI. The CDR3 spans 13 residues, counting both ends. The CDR3 sequence: CASLRFGVRGYTF.

The CDR3 region has the DNA TGTGCCAGCAGCTTAGTCGGGGTTCGCACAGATACGCAGTATTTT. Amino acid sequence: CASSLVGVRTDTQYF. The chain couples TRBV7-8 to TRBJ2-3, with TRBD2 as a possible D gene (5 bases). Germline V gene lookup returns CDR1 SGHVS and CDR2 FQNEAQ. Trimming removed 1 base from V and 1 base from J, with 9 bases in between. The CDR3 covers 15 residues.

V gene TRBV24-1 combines with J gene TRBJ2-6, with a weak D call TRBD1 (6 bases). Germline CDR1 KGHDR, CDR2 SFDVKD. The CDR3 extends over 14 amino acids. Between the trimmed V and J ends, which lost 8 bases and 8 bases, there was a span of 15 bases. CDR3 sequence reads: CATTDSRTPNVLTF. The CDR3 DNA follows: TGTGCCACCACGGACAGCCGTACGCCCAACGTCCTGACTTTC.

The chain carries TRBV11-3 and TRBJ2-3; 13 nucleotides agree with TRBD2. In germline, CDR1 is SGHNT, CDR2 YENEEA. J lost 3 bases, V lost 6 bases, and 3 bases had no gene match. The CDR3 extends over 15 amino acids. DNA of the CDR3: TGTGCCAGCAGACTAGCGGGAGGGCCGACAGATACGCAGTATTTT. Its protein is CASRLAGGPTDTQYF.

V usage is TRBV12-5 and J usage is TRBJ1-5; 9 bases fit TRBD1. The CDR3 runs to 14 residues. Per germline, CDR1 LGHNT and CDR2 FRNRAP. V shed 5 bases, J shed 6 bases, and the junction held 5 bases outside the gene matches. CDR3 residues: CASGPGQGSQPQHF. DNA of the CDR3: TGTGCTAGTGGTCCGGGACAGGGTAGTCAGCCCCAGCATTTT.